This TCR beta chain was sequenced for a study of regulatory T cells in long-lasting Graves disease. The V end was cut by 5 bases, the J end by 3 bases, with 11 bases between. CDR3 length: 13 residues. CDR1 and CDR2 (germline): MNHEY, SMNVEV (reference sequence). This clonotype was seen ten or more times. Its antigen remains unknown. Overall study results and limits: New patients shared 950 to 1,000 public clonotypes, fewer than the 2,500 to 3,500 shared by persistent patients.

Time point: newly diagnosed GD, antithyroid drugs for less than 3 months. TCR sequences were obtained from RNA taken from PBMCs. In building TCR beta libraries, iRepertoire HTBI primers were used together with Arm-PCR of CDR3 regions. TCRdb independently ran MiXCR on the multiplex PCR reads; one entry per CDR3 protein. Counted here are 420,000 or so distinct CDR3 sequences, over 15% occurring once; the ten biggest clones make up 20% to 25%. These data also formed part of another study, on T cells in Graves' hyperthyroidism and ophthalmopathy.

The chain joins TRBV27 to TRBJ2-7; D perhaps matches TRBD1 (6 bases). This sample comprised peripheral blood mononuclear cells (PBMCs), obtained at new diagnosis, from a patient treated with antithyroid drugs. This TCR was recovered from a young woman with Graves disease. Here the CDR3 reads CASSLGHHYEQYF. CDR3 nucleotides: TGTGCCAGCAGTCTGGGACACCACTACGAGCAGTACTTC.